Sequencing of this TCR beta chain was carried out in a study of shared clonotypes between healthy human individuals. Study-level information: Three CD4 naive, three CD4 memory, two CD8 naive and one CD8 memory plate were used per donor. Findings and caveats of the study: Across a handful of donors, naive CD4 shared 5% to 6%, naive CD8 over 3%, memory CD4 over 2%, memory CD8 approximately 0.4%. Clonotypes which were not shared had lower generation probabilities than clonotypes that all four donors shared. It was the few donors that limited the genetic and exposure-history diversity represented.

The assay was immunoSEQ multiplex PCR, and TCRdb's table has in-frame clones only and misses some. The sample includes 1,400,000 or so clones, about 98.5% of them seen just once. A word on this clone: What it binds is not known.

V was shortened by 3 bases and J by 8 bases, with 14 bases between the two germline ends. CDR3 length equals 14 residues. Germline V gene data show CDR1 as LNHDA and CDR2 as SQIVND (reference sequence). The chain uses TRBV19 and TRBJ2-4; D is possibly TRBD2 (6 bases). Sequenced: naive CD4+ T cells sorted from blood. Noted subset: CD45RA+ positively selected. The TCR originated in a man aged 25-45 years in good health. CDR3: CASSMVSGGDIQYF. The CDR3 coding sequence is TGTGCCAGTAGTATGGTTAGCGGTGGGGACATTCAGTACTTC.